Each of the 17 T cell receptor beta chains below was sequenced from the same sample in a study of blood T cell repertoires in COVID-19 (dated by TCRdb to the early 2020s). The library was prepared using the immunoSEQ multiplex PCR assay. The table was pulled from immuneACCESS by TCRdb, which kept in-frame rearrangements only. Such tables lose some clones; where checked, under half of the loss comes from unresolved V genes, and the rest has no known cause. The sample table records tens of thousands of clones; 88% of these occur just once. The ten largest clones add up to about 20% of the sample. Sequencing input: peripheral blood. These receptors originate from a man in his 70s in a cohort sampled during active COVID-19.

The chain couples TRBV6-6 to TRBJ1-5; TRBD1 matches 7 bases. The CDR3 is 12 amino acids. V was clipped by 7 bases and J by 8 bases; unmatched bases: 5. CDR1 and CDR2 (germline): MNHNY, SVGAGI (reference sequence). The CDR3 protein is CASTGQDEPQHF. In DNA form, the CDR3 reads TGTGCCAGCACCGGACAGGACGAGCCCCAGCATTTT.

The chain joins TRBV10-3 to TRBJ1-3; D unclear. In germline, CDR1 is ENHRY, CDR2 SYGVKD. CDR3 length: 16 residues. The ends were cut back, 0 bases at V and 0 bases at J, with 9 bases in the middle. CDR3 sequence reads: CAISESEPGSGNTIYF. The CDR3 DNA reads TGTGCCATCAGTGAGTCCGAGCCCGGCTCTGGAAACACCATATATTTT.

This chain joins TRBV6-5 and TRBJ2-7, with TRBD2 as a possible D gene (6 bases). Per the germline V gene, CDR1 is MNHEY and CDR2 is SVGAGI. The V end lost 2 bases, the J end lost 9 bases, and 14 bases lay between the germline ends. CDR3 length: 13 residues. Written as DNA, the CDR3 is TGTGCCAGCAGTTACGAGGAGGGGACCTTGCAGTACTTC. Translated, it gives CASSYEEGTLQYF.

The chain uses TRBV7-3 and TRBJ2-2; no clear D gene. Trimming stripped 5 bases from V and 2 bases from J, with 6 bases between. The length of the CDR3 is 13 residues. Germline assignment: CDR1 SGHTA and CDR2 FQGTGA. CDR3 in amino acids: CASSPGNTGELFF. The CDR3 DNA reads TGTGCCAGCAGCCCCGGTAACACCGGGGAGCTGTTTTTT.

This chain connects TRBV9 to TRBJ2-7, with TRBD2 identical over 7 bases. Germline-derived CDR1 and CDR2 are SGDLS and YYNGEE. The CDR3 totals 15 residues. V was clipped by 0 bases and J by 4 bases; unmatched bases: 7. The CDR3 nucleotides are TGTGCCAGCAGCGTAGGGGGCGGGAGCGGTTACGAGCAGTACTTC. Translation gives CASSVGGGSGYEQYF.

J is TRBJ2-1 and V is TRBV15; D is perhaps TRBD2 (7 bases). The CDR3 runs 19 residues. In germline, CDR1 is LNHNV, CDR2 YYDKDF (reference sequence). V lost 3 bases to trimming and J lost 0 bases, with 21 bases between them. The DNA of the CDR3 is TGTGCCACCAGCAGGCGCCGGGGGGCGGGCACCGGCTCCTACAATGAGCAGTTCTTC. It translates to CATSRRRGAGTGSYNEQFF.

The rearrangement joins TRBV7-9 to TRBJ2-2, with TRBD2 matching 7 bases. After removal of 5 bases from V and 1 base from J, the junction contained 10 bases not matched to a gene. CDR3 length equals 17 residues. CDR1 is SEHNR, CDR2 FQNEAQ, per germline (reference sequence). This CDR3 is CASSHRGTILNTGELFF. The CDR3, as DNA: TGTGCCAGCAGCCACCGTGGGACTATACTGAACACCGGGGAGCTGTTTTTT.

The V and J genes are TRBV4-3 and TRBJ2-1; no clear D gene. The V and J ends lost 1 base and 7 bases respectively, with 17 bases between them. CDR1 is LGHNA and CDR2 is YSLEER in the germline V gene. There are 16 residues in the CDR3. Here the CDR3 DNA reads TGCGCCAGCAGCCAAGTTCGGTCCGGCCGGGTGAATGAGCAGTTCTTC. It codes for CASSQVRSGRVNEQFF.

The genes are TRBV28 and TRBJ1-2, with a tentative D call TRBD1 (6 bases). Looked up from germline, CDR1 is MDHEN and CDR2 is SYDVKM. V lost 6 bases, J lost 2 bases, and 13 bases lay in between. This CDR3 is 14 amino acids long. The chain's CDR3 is CASRSGGVNYGYTF. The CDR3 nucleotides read TGTGCCAGCAGGTCGGGGGGCGTAAACTATGGCTACACCTTC.

The CDR3 is CASSFSVQETQYF. In DNA, the CDR3 is TGTGCCAGCAGCTTTAGCGTCCAAGAGACCCAGTACTTC. The V gene is TRBV7-8, the J gene TRBJ2-5; D is possibly TRBD2 (5 bases). Germline loops: CDR1 SGHVS, CDR2 FQNEAQ. V was trimmed by 3 bases and J by 1 base, leaving 6 bases between them. The CDR3 has 13 residues.

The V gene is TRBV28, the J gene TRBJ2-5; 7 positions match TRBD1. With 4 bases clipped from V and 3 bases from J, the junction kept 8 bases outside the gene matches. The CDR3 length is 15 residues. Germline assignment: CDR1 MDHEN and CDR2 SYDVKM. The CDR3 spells CASSSFDRVEETQYF. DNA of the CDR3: TGTGCCAGCAGTTCGTTCGACAGGGTCGAAGAGACCCAGTACTTC.

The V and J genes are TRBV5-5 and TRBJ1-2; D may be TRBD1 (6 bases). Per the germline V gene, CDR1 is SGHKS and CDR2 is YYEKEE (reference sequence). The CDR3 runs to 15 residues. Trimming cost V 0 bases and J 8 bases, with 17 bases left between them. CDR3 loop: CASSLAMRGSEGYTF. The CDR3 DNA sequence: TGTGCCAGCAGCTTGGCCATGAGGGGGAGTGAGGGCTACACCTTC.

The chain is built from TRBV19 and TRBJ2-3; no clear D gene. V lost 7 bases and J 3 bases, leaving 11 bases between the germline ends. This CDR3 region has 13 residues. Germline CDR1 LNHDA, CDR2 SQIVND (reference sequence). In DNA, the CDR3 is TGTGCCAGTACCACCCGCGTAACAGATACGCAGTATTTT. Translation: CASTTRVTDTQYF.

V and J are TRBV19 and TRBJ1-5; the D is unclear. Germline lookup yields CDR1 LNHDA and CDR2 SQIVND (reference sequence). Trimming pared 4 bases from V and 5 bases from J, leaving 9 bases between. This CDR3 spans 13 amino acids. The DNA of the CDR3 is TGTGCCAGTAGTAGGAGGCGCGATCAGCCCCAGCATTTT. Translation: CASSRRRDQPQHF.

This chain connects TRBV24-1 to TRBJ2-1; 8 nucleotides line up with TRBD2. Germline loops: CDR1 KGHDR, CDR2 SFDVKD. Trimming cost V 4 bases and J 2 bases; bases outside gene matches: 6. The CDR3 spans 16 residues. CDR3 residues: CATSERPSGPYNEQFF. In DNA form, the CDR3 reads TGTGCCACCAGTGAACGGCCTAGCGGGCCCTACAATGAGCAGTTCTTC.

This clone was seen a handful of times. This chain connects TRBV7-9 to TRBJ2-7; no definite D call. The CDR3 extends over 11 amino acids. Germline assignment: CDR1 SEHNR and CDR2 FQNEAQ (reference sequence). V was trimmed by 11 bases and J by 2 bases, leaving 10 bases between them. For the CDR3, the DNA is TGTGCCGTGGAGACCACCTACGAGCAGTACTTC. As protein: CAVETTYEQYF.

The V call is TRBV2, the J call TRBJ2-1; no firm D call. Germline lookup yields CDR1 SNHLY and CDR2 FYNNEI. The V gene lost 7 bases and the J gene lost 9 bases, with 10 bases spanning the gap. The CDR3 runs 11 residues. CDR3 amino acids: CASNLVGEQFF. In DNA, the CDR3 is TGTGCCAGCAATCTAGTGGGTGAGCAGTTCTTC.